This T cell receptor (beta chain) was sequenced during a study of blood T cells in healthy people across ages. About this clonotype itself: What it binds is not known.

Study-level findings and limits: The percentage of naive T cells correlated strongly with TCR beta diversity.

CDR3 length equals 13 residues. With 5 bases clipped from V and 6 bases from J, the junction kept 6 bases outside the gene matches. Germline CDR1 and CDR2: SEHNR and FQNEAQ (reference sequence). A second roughly 6 to 12 cycle PCR used barcoded and J-beta primers. One entry per CDR3 protein results from TCRdb running MiXCR on the 5' RACE reads. The table records 780,000 or so distinct CDR3 sequences, more than 55% of them present only once. This clonotype was obtained from a man between 40 and 49 years old in good health. The sequencing sample was made of blood. This chain links TRBV7-9 with TRBJ1-2; 7 nucleotides align to TRBD1. CDR3 residues: CASSTTGMNGYTF. The DNA for the CDR3 is TGTGCCAGCAGCACGACAGGGATGAATGGCTACACCTTC.